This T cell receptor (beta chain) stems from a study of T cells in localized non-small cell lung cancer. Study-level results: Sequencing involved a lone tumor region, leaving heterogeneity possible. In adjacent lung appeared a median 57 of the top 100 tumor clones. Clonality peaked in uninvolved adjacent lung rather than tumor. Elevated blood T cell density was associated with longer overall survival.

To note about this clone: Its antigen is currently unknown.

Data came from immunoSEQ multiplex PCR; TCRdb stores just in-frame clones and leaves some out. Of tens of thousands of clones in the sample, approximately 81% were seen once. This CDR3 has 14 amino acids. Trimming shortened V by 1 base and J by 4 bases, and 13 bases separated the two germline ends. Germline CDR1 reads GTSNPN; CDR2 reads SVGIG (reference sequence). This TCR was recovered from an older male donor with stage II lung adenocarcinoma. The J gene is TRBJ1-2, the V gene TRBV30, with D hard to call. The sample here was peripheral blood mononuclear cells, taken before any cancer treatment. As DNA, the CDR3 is TGTGCCTGGAGTGCCTCCCGACGGGGCTATGGCTACACCTTC. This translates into CAWSASRRGYGYTF. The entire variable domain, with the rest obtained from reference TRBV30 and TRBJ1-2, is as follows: SQTIHQWPATLVQPVGSPLSLECTVEGTSNPNLYWYRQAAGRGLQLLFYSVGIGQISSEVPQNLSASRPQDRQFILSSKKLLLSDSGFYLCAWSASRRGYGYTFGSGTRLTVV.